This TCR beta chain was identified during a study of Graves' ophthalmopathy and Graves' hyperthyroidism. Across the study: The stable label applied to hyperthyroidism with no ophthalmopathy within 18 months of follow-up.

This CDR3 has 18 amino acids. Germline V gives CDR1 SGHAT, CDR2 FQNNGV. V lost 1 base to trimming and J lost 5 bases; unmatched junction nucleotides: 13. For repertoire sequencing, the TCR beta CDR3 regions were amplified from RNA transcripts. Following a first-round RT-PCR that used HTBI primers, a second-round multiplex PCR was carried out. TCRdb re-derived calls from the multiplex PCR reads in MiXCR, one entry per CDR3 protein. The sample carries around 1,200,000 distinct CDR3 sequences, roughly two fifths recorded once. Hyperthyroidism in these 18- to 65-year-old patients was newly diagnosed, lasting under 2 months.

The sequence derives from an adult man with Graves' hyperthyroidism. Material for sequencing was peripheral blood or thyroid tissue (not recorded which). The chain uses TRBV11-2 and TRBJ1-5; 8 bases fit TRBD1. The CDR3 nucleotides read TGTGCCAGCAGCTTAGGGCTCCGGGGACAGGCACAGGATCAGCCCCAGCATTTT. Translated, it gives CASSLGLRGQAQDQPQHF. Full variable domain (missing parts from reference TRBV11-2 and TRBJ1-5): EAGVAQSPRYKIIEKRQSVAFWCNPISGHATLYWYQQILGQGPKLLIQFQNNGVVDDSQLPKDRFSAERLKGVDSTLKIQPAKLEDSAVYLCASSLGLRGQAQDQPQHFGDGTRLSIL.